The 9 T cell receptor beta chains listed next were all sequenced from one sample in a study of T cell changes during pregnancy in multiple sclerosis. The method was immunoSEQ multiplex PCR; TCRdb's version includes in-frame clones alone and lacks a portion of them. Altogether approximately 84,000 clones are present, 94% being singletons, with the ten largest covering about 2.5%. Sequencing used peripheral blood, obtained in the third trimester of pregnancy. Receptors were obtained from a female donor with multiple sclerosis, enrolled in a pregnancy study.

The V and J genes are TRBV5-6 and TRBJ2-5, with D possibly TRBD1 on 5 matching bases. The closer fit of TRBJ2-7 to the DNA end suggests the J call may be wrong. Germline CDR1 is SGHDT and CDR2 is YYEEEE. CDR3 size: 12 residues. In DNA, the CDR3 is TGTGCCAGCAGCCCTACAGGCTACGAGCAGTACTTC. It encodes CASSPTGYEQYF.

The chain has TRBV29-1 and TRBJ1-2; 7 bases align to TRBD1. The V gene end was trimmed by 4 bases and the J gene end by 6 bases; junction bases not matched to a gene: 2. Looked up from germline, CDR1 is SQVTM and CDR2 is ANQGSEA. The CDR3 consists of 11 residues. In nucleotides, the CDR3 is TGCAGCGTTGTCCAGGGGGATGGCTACACCTTC. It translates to CSVVQGDGYTF.

The CDR3 nucleotides read TGTGCCAGCAGCCTACTTGACAGGGGGCAAAGGAATTCACCCCTCCACTTT. This translates into CASSLLDRGQRNSPLHF. This chain connects TRBV5-8 to TRBJ1-6; 10 bases are shared with TRBD1. The CDR3 contains 17 residues. Germline CDR1 reads SGHTS; CDR2 reads YDEGEE. Germline trimming cut 4 bases from V and 7 bases from J; bases unmatched to any gene: 11.

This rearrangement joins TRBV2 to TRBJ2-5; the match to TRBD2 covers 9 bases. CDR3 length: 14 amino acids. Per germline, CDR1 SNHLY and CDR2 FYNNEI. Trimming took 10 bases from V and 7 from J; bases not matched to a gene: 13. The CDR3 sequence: CAIPLGGGVGTQYF. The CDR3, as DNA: TGTGCCATCCCGCTGGGCGGGGGGGTTGGGACCCAGTACTTC.

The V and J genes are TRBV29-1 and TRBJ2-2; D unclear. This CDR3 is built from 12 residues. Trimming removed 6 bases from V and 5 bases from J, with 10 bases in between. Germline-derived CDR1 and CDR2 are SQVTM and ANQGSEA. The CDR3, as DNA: TGCAGCGTCCCGGTGCGGACCGGGGAGCTGTTTTTT. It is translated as CSVPVRTGELFF.

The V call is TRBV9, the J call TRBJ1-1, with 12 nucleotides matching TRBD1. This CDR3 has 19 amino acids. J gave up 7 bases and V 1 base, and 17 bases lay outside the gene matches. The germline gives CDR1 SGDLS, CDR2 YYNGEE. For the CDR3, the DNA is TGTGCCAGCAGCGTACTCCCAGGGACAGGGGGCCCTGTAATCGGTGAAGCTTTCTTT. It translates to CASSVLPGTGGPVIGEAFF.

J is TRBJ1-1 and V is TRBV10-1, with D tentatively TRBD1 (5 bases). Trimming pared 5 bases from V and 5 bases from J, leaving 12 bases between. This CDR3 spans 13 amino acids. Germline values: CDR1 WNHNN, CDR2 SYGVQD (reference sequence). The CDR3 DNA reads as TGCGCCAGCAGTATGGGGACTCCTACTGAAGCTTTCTTT. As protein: CASSMGTPTEAFF.

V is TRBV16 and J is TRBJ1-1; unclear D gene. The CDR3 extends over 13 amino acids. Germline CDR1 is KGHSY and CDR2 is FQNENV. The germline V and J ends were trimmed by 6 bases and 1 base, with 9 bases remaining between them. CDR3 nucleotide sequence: TGTGCCAGCAGTCAGAATCCGAACACTGAAGCTTTCTTT. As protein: CASSQNPNTEAFF. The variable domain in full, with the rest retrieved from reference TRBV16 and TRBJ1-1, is GEEVAQTPKHLVRGEGQKAKLYCAPIKGHSYVFWYQQVLKNEFKFLISFQNENVFDETGMPKERFSAKCLPNSPCSLEIQATKLEDSAVYFCASSQNPNTEAFFGQGTRLTVV.

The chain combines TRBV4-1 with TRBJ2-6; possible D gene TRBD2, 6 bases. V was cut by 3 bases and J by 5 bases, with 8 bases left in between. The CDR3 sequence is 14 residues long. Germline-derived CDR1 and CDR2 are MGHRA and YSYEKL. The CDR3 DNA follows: TGCGCCAGCAGCCAGAGGGACTGGGCCAACGTCCTGACTTTC. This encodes CASSQRDWANVLTF.